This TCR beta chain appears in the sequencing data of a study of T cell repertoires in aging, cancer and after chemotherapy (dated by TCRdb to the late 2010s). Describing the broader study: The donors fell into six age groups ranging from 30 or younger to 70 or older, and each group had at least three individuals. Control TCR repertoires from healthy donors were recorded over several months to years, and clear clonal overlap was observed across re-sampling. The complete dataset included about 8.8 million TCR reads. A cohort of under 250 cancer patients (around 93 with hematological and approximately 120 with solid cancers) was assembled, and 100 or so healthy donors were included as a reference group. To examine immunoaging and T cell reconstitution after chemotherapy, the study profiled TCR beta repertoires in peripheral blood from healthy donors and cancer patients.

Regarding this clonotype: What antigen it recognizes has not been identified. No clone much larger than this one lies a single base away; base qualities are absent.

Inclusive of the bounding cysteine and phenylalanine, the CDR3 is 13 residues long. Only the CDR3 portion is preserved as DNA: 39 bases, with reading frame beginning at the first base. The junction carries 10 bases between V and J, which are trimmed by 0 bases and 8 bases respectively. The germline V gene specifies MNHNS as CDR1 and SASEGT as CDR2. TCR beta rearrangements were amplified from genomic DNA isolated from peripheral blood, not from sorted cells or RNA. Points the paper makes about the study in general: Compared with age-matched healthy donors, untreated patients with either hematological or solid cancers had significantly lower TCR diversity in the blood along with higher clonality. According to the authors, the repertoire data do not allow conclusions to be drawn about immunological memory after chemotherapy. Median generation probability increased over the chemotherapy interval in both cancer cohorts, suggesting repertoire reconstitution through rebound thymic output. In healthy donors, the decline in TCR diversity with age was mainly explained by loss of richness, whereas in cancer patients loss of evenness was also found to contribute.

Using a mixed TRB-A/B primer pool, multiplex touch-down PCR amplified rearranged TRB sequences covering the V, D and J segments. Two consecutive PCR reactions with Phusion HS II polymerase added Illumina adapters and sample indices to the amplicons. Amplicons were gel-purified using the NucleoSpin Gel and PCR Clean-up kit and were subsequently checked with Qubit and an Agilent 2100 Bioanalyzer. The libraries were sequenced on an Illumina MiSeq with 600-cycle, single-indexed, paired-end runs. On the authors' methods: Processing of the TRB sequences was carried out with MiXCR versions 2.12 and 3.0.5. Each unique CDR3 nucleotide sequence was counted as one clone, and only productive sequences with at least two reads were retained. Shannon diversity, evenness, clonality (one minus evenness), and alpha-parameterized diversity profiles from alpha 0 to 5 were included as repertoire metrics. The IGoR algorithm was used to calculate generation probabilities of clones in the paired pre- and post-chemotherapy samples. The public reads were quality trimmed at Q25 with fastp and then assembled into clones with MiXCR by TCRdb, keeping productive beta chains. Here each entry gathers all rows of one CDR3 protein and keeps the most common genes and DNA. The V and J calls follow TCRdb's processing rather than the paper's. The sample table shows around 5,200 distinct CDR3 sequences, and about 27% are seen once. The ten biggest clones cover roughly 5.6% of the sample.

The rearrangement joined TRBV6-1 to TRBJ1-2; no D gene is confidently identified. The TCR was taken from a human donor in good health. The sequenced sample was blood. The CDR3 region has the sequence CASSEACGLGYTF. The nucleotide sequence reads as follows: TGTGCCAGCAGTGAAGCGTGTGGTCTGGGCTACACCTTC.